This T cell receptor (beta chain) emerged from a study of blood T cell repertoires in COVID-19. Here immunoSEQ multiplex PCR was the method, and the copy in TCRdb shows in-frame clones only, minus some. The top ten clones hold around 0.64% of a sample with approximately 470,000 clones, approximately 86% of them seen once. The receptor's source is a young woman who had recovered from COVID-19. The specimen was PBMCs or T cells enriched from blood (not recorded which).

In DNA, the CDR3 is TGTGCCAGTAGTATCCAAAGGGACAGCGAGCAGTACTTC. It encodes CASSIQRDSEQYF. This chain connects TRBV19 to TRBJ2-7, with 7 bases that match TRBD1. This CDR3 region has 13 residues. The germline CDR1 and CDR2 sequences are LNHDA and SQIVND (reference sequence). Germline trimming cut 3 bases from V and 6 bases from J; bases unmatched to any gene: 5.